Shown below are 15 T cell receptor beta chains from a single sample sequenced in a study of OX40 agonist ivuxolimab in advanced cancers. Libraries were made using the immunoSEQ multiplex PCR assay. Here the immuneACCESS table is served through TCRdb, limited to in-frame sequences with V and J called. Missing clones are a known gap in these copies; in checked studies unresolved V genes cover under half, and the rest lacks a known reason. Within this sample are over 55,000 clones, with 90% to 95% of them counted one time only. The ten largest clones add up to 3.8% of the sample. The source was CD4+ or CD8+ T cells sorted from blood, collected in a trial of the OX40 agonist ivuxolimab. All receptors derive from an adult with an advanced solid tumor such as melanoma, head and neck, liver or kidney cancer.

This clone is categorized as medium-sized (0.01 to 0.1%). The chain couples TRBV7-2 to TRBJ1-1; D call uncertain. CDR3 length: 11 amino acids. Germline values: CDR1 SGHTA, CDR2 FQGNSA. V shed 5 bases and J shed 7 bases, with 8 bases lying between them. CDR3 residues: CASSASFEAFF. CDR3 bases: TGTGCCAGCAGCGCCTCGTTTGAAGCTTTCTTT.

CDR3 DNA sequence: TGTGCCAGTAGTATAGCAGGGGGCAGGGAGACCCAGTACTTC. Translated, it gives CASSIAGGRETQYF. The chain couples TRBV19 to TRBJ2-5; 8 nucleotides line up with TRBD1. The CDR3 has 14 amino acids. Germline CDR1 is LNHDA and CDR2 is SQIVND (reference sequence). V lost 1 base to trimming and J lost 5 bases; unmatched junction nucleotides: 3.

This chain links TRBV7-6 with TRBJ2-7; weak D call: TRBD2 (7 bases). With 3 bases removed from V and 4 bases from J, the gap between germline ends came to 16 bases. Germline assignment: CDR1 SGHVS and CDR2 FNYEAQ. The CDR3 totals 15 residues. CDR3 coding DNA: TGTGCCAGCAGCTTGGGGGGGGCGTTGGTGTACGAGCAGTACTTC. This gives the protein CASSLGGALVYEQYF.

The genes are TRBV5-1 and TRBJ2-1; TRBD2 agrees at 14 bases. Germline trimming cut 4 bases from V and 6 bases from J; bases unmatched to any gene: 12. The CDR3 is made up of 18 amino acids. Germline CDR1 is SGHRS and CDR2 is YFSETQ. The CDR3 DNA follows: TGCGCCAGCAGCATGCTCGGACTAGCGGGAGGTATAGGCAATGAGCAGTTCTTC. Protein: CASSMLGLAGGIGNEQFF.

The V call is TRBV9, the J call TRBJ2-7, with D perhaps TRBD2 (6 bases). Germline V gene lookup returns CDR1 SGDLS and CDR2 YYNGEE. Trimming stripped 3 bases from V and 2 bases from J, with 12 bases between. This CDR3 contains 14 residues. This CDR3 is CASSDPGGTYEQYF. The CDR3 nucleotides read TGTGCCAGCAGCGATCCTGGAGGGACCTACGAGCAGTACTTC.

V gene TRBV13 combines with J gene TRBJ2-7, with 10 bases matching TRBD2. This CDR3 region has 14 residues. The germline gives CDR1 PRHDT, CDR2 FYEKMQ (reference sequence). Unmatched junction bases numbered 3, after V lost 3 bases and J lost 4 bases. This CDR3 is CASSFSGRAYEQYF. CDR3 DNA: TGTGCCAGCAGCTTCAGCGGGAGGGCTTACGAGCAGTACTTC.

V and J are TRBV7-2 and TRBJ2-1, with D uncertain. The CDR3 has 17 amino acids. V was cut by 5 bases and J by 0 bases, with 17 bases left in between. Germline CDR1 is SGHTA and CDR2 is FQGNSA. CDR3 protein: CASSPRSHVTSYNEQFF. CDR3 bases: TGTGCCAGCAGCCCCCGGTCTCACGTAACCTCCTACAATGAGCAGTTCTTC. Variable domain in full (rest from reference TRBV7-2 and TRBJ2-1): GAGVSQSPSNKVTEKGKDVELRCDPISGHTALYWYRQSLGQGLEFLIYFQGNSAPDKSGLPSDRFSAERTGGSVSTLTIQRTQQEDSAVYLCASSPRSHVTSYNEQFFGPGTRLTVL.

V usage is TRBV19 and J usage is TRBJ1-5, with D maybe TRBD1 (5 bases). This CDR3 is 14 amino acids long. The V gene lost 3 bases and the J gene lost 5 bases, with 11 bases spanning the gap. The germline gives CDR1 LNHDA, CDR2 SQIVND (reference sequence). The CDR3 reads CASSIPGSYQPQHF. For the CDR3, the DNA is TGTGCCAGTAGTATCCCAGGGTCCTATCAGCCCCAGCATTTT.

The chain carries TRBV10-1 and TRBJ2-7; TRBD2 matches 8 bases. Germline V CDR1 and CDR2: WNHNN, SYGVQD (reference sequence). The V gene end was trimmed by 3 bases and the J gene end by 7 bases; junction bases not matched to a gene: 23. There are 19 residues in the CDR3. The CDR3 region has the DNA TGCGCCAGCAGTGAATTCGCGGGAGGCGGGAGGTTCGGGACGGGGGAGCAGTACTTC. It specifies CASSEFAGGGRFGTGEQYF.

This rearrangement joins TRBV7-2 to TRBJ2-1, with 9 bases matching TRBD2. Germline loops: CDR1 SGHTA, CDR2 FQGNSA. This CDR3 comprises 17 residues. Trimming at V came to 1 base and at J to 8 bases, leaving 12 bases not matched to a gene. Here the CDR3 DNA reads TGTGCCAGCAGCTTAGTTTTTTTGACTAGCGGTTACCATGAGCAGTTCTTC. Its translation is CASSLVFLTSGYHEQFF.

The chain is built from TRBV5-5 and TRBJ2-7; 8 bases line up with TRBD2. The CDR3 loop spans 15 amino acids. Germline lookup yields CDR1 SGHKS and CDR2 YYEKEE (reference sequence). Trimming took 1 base from V and 1 from J; bases not matched to a gene: 4. The CDR3 DNA follows: TGTGCCAGCAGCTTGACGGGAGGGCCGTCCTACGAGCAGTACTTC. Encoded protein: CASSLTGGPSYEQYF.

J is TRBJ2-7 and V is TRBV4-2; tentative D call: TRBD1 (6 bases). Germline V gives CDR1 LGHNA, CDR2 YNFKEQ. V lost 1 base to trimming and J lost 2 bases, with 9 bases between them. The CDR3 is made up of 14 amino acids. The CDR3: CASSQGDKAYEQYF. CDR3 coding DNA: TGTGCCAGCAGCCAAGGGGACAAAGCCTACGAGCAGTACTTC.

The chain is built from TRBV14 and TRBJ2-5, with D possibly matching TRBD1 (5 bases). The CDR3 is 15 amino acids. Trimming removed 1 base at V and 5 bases at J, with 14 bases between. In germline, CDR1 is SGHDN, CDR2 FVKESK. The DNA of the CDR3 is TGTGCCAGCAGCCAAGGGACAACGTTTAGGGAGACCCAGTACTTC. Translated, it gives CASSQGTTFRETQYF.

V gene TRBV13 combines with J gene TRBJ2-7; no definite D call. The CDR3 consists of 14 residues. Trimming took 0 bases from V and 6 from J, leaving 12 bases between them. Per the germline V gene, CDR1 is PRHDT and CDR2 is FYEKMQ (reference sequence). The CDR3 loop reads CASSLGSSVSEQYF. In DNA, the CDR3 is TGTGCCAGCAGCTTAGGGTCTTCTGTAAGCGAGCAGTACTTC. Combining the CDR3 with reference TRBV13 and TRBJ2-7 gives the whole variable domain AAGVIQSPRHLIKEKRETATLKCYPIPRHDTVYWYQQGPGQDPQFLISFYEKMQSDKGSIPDRFSAQQFSDYHSELNMSSLELGDSALYFCASSLGSSVSEQYFGPGTRLTVT.

The V call is TRBV6-5, the J call TRBJ2-3; 7 bases align to TRBD2. CDR1 and CDR2 (germline): MNHEY, SVGAGI. The V segment lost 3 bases and the J segment 5 bases; nucleotides outside the gene matches: 11. The length of the CDR3 is 16 residues. As DNA, the CDR3 is TGTGCCAGCAGTTATTCGTCGGGAGGTTTTGTAGATACGCAGTATTTT. Residues: CASSYSSGGFVDTQYF.